The present T cell receptor (beta chain) was sequenced within a study of blood T cell repertoires in COVID-19. For the study at large: Italy, Spain and the United States were the sources of the convalescent and acute COVID-19 samples. Nucleic acid was either cDNA or gDNA, and it came from T cells, B-cell-depleted T cells, or PBMCs.

CDR3 length: 13 residues. Germline CDR1 reads SGHNT; CDR2 reads YENEEA. V lost 5 bases, J lost 4 bases, and 6 bases lay in between. Original processing methods: The authors estimated nucleated cell counts from reference gene primer amplification. Here immunoSEQ multiplex PCR was the method, and the copy in TCRdb shows in-frame clones only, minus some. D and trimming were read from the DNA, whereas the V and J calls and clone size are those reported in that table. Of a few hundred thousand clones listed, about nine tenths are singletons. Seattle participants joined during active infection and were tracked over time.

Sequencing was carried out using peripheral blood. This chain uses TRBV11-3 with TRBJ1-6, with D uncertain. The source is a woman aged 45-65 years with COVID-19, enrolled during active disease. The CDR3 coding sequence is TGTGCCAGCAGCCGGACTTATAATTCACCCCTCCACTTT. Translated: CASSRTYNSPLHF.